A single sample gave rise to the 7 T cell receptor beta chains below, sequenced in a study of blood T cells in healthy people across ages. PCR was performed a second time for 7 to 11 cycles using a sample-barcoded 5' primer and a J-beta primer mix. TCRdb re-analysed the 5' RACE reads in MiXCR, keeping a single row per CDR3 protein. The repertoire consists of roughly 1,700,000 distinct CDR3 sequences, with approximately 28% occurring once and the leading ten covering roughly 8%. Sequenced sample: blood. The receptor source for this set is a woman aged 25-40 years in good health.

The chain employs TRBV11-3 and TRBJ2-1; D not certain. Trimming left V 5 bases short and J 12 bases short, with 14 bases between. The V gene's germline CDR1 is SGHNT and CDR2 YENEEA. The CDR3 consists of 12 residues. CDR3 in DNA: TGTGCCAGCAGCCCGCGAGGCGAGATGCAGTTCTTC. Its translation is CASSPRGEMQFF.

The chain is built from TRBV7-2 and TRBJ1-6, with D tentatively TRBD1 (6 bases). The length of the CDR3 is 12 residues. Trimming took off 3 bases at V and 13 bases at J, with 10 bases between the two ends. Germline-derived CDR1 and CDR2 are SGHTA and FQGNSA. The CDR3 here is CASSFGGPPLHF. Here the CDR3 DNA reads TGTGCCAGCAGCTTTGGGGGGCCGCCCCTCCACTTT.

The CDR3 nucleotides read TGTGCCAGCAGCTTAGCGGGCTCCGGGACAGGACAAGAGACCCAGTACTTC. It translates to CASSLAGSGTGQETQYF. This chain uses TRBV7-2 with TRBJ2-5; 8 nucleotides match TRBD1. The CDR3 extends over 17 amino acids. The germline V gene has CDR1 SGHTA and CDR2 FQGNSA. The junction had 8 bases not matched to a gene; V was cut back by 0 bases and J by 2 bases.

The chain recombines TRBV7-2 with TRBJ2-4; possibly TRBD1 for D (6 bases). This CDR3 comprises 14 residues. V lost 2 bases and J 7 bases, leaving 12 bases between the germline ends. Germline V gene lookup returns CDR1 SGHTA and CDR2 FQGNSA. The CDR3 DNA reads TGTGCCAGCAGCTTAATCTCACAGGGCAACATTCAGTACTTC. Encoded protein: CASSLISQGNIQYF.

The CDR3 DNA follows: TGTGCCAGCAGCACTCCCTCTCGACAGGGTTTAAGTTCACCCCTCCACTTT. Its translation is CASSTPSRQGLSSPLHF. The chain carries TRBV6-2 or TRBV6-3 and TRBJ1-6; 7 bases are shared with TRBD1. CDR1 is MNHEY and CDR2 is SVGEGT in the germline V gene. The CDR3 consists of 17 residues. After removal of 6 bases from V and 9 bases from J, the junction contained 17 bases not matched to a gene.

CDR3 loop: CASSLTGGIAKNIQYF. The CDR3 DNA sequence: TGTGCCAGCAGCTTAACAGGGGGTATAGCCAAAAACATTCAGTACTTC. J is TRBJ2-4 and V is TRBV7-2; 8 bases are a match to TRBD1. The CDR3 has 16 amino acids. Germline loops: CDR1 SGHTA, CDR2 FQGNSA. The V segment lost 2 bases and the J segment 0 bases; nucleotides outside the gene matches: 3.

This clonotype has more than one count but fewer than ten. The chain uses TRBV7-2 and TRBJ2-1; D remains ambiguous. The ends were cut back, 6 bases at V and 9 bases at J, with 21 bases in the middle. Germline CDR1 is SGHTA and CDR2 is FQGNSA. The CDR3 is 15 amino acids. The CDR3 protein is CASRSEMASLSEQFF. CDR3 coding DNA: TGTGCCAGCAGGTCTGAGATGGCCTCGCTCAGTGAGCAGTTCTTC.